This T cell receptor (beta chain) was captured by sequencing in a study of blood T cells in healthy people across ages. Study results and caveats: Per million T cells, the diversity of TCR beta decreased roughly linearly as age advanced.

Only a few counts were recorded for this clonotype. Its target is not known. Germline V gene data show CDR1 as GTSNPN and CDR2 as SVGIG (reference sequence). The length of the CDR3 is 14 residues. J was trimmed by 3 bases and V by 2 bases; bases with no gene match: 3. A second roughly 6 to 11 cycle PCR used barcoded and J-beta primers. TCRdb recomputed calls from the 5' RACE reads with MiXCR, one row per CDR3 protein. The sample has approximately 1,100,000 distinct CDR3 sequences; under 55% are singletons. The clonotype comes from a woman aged 60-75 years in good health. Sequencing input: blood. This chain links TRBV30 with TRBJ2-7, with TRBD1 identical over 11 bases. The CDR3 sequence is CAWSTGTGGYEQYF. DNA for the CDR3: TGTGCCTGGAGTACCGGGACAGGGGGCTACGAGCAGTACTTC.